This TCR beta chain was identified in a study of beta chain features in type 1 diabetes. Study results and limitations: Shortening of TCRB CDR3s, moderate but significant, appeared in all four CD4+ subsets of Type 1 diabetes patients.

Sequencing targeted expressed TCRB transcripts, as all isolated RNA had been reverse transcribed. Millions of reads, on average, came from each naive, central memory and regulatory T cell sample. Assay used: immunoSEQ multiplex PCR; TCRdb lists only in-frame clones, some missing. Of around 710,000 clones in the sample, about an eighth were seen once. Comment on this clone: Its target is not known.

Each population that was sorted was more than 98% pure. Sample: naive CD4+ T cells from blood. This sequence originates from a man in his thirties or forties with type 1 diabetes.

This CDR3 is CASSQRGDNSPLHF. In DNA form, the CDR3 reads TGTGCCAGCAGCCAACGGGGGGATAATTCACCCCTCCACTTT. The J gene is TRBJ1-6, the V gene TRBV14; D is perhaps TRBD1 (5 bases). The V gene lost 2 bases and the J gene lost 5 bases, with 7 bases spanning the gap. The germline V gene has CDR1 SGHDN and CDR2 FVKESK. The CDR3 is 14 amino acids.